This record covers a single T cell receptor beta chain. TCRdb re-called the 5' RACE reads, yielding one record per CDR3 amino acid sequence without DNA. The sample has about 440,000 distinct CDR3 sequences; the top ten hold about 7.1%. This sample was taken from a study of T cells expressing NK-cell markers. The wider study: Most of the eight sequenced donors tested HCMV-seropositive; one tested seronegative.

Sample: blood T cells: a sorted CD56 or NKG2C T cell subset, CD4+ or CD8+ T cells, or bulk PBMC T cells (not recorded which). This receptor was obtained from a woman between 18 and 69 years old in good health.

CDR3 sequence: CASSTTRGGETQYF. The rearrangement uses TRBV5-6 and TRBJ2-5; TCRdb's D call, TRBD1, is unchecked because there is no DNA. The CDR3 has 14 residues. The V gene's germline CDR1 is SGHDT and CDR2 YYEEEE.